This entry concerns a single T cell receptor beta chain. Its antigen is unknown. The data originate from a study of T-cell reconstitution after alpha-beta-depleted transplantation in children. For TCRbeta, the library was prepared with unique molecular identifiers. TCRdb passed the PCR reads through MiXCR, listing each CDR3 protein once. Of around 29,000 distinct CDR3 sequences detected, about 6.3% appear once; the ten largest clones hold about 7%. The CDR3 extends over 16 amino acids. V lost 2 bases to trimming and J lost 0 bases, with 8 bases between them. Study-wide results and limits: About two months after transplant, alpha-beta T cells reportedly came from several hundred expanded graft clones. Newly produced T cells mostly provided counts and TCRbeta diversity after one year, as hyperexpanded clones declined.

The sequence was collected from a male patient aged 10-17 years who had a stem cell transplant for acute myeloid leukemia, so the T cells may come from the graft donor. The chain couples TRBV23-1 to TRBJ2-6, with a tentative D call TRBD2 (5 bases). TRBV23-1 belongs to the ORF category, with a function that is uncertain. The source material was PBMCs, mostly from graft donor cells, sampled 180 days after TCRalphabeta/CD19-depleted stem cell transplant. This chain's CDR3 is CASSQGLYSGANVLTF. The CDR3 region has the DNA TGCGCCAGCAGTCAAGGACTTTACTCTGGGGCCAACGTCCTGACTTTC.